These 20 T cell receptor beta chains were sequenced from one sample in a study of blood T cell repertoires in COVID-19. TCRdb's copy holds only in-frame clones and misses some; the assay was immunoSEQ multiplex PCR. The sample consists of about 40,000 clones, roughly 84% of them appearing once. The source material was peripheral blood. Receptors were obtained from a human donor in a cohort sampled during active COVID-19.

The genes are TRBV9 and TRBJ2-1; D may be TRBD2 (5 bases). The CDR3 runs 15 residues. V was shortened by 0 bases and J by 9 bases, with 16 bases between the two germline ends. Germline V gives CDR1 SGDLS, CDR2 YYNGEE. For the CDR3, the DNA is TGTGCCAGCAGCGTAGGAATCCCCGGGGAAGGTGAGCAGTTCTTC. Translating it yields CASSVGIPGEGEQFF. The variable domain in full, completed from reference TRBV9 and TRBJ2-1, reads DSGVTQTPKHLITATGQRVTLRCSPRSGDLSVYWYQQSLDQGLQFLIQYYNGEERAKGNILERFSAQQFPDLHSELNLSSLELGDSALYFCASSVGIPGEGEQFFGPGTRLTVL.

By proportion, this clone is medium-sized. In the same sample, other DNA sequences code for this CDR3. This chain joins TRBV27 and TRBJ2-7, with 10 bases identical to TRBD2. CDR1 is MNHEY, CDR2 SMNVEV, per germline (reference sequence). The ends lost 4 bases at V and 2 bases at J; junction bases unmatched: 5. This CDR3 has 15 residues. The CDR3 spells CASSSAGTSAYEQYF. The CDR3 coding sequence is TGTGCCAGCAGTTCGGCCGGGACTAGCGCCTACGAGCAGTACTTC.

The V and J genes are TRBV7-2 and TRBJ2-3; D is undetermined. V lost 4 bases and J lost 5, with 10 bases in between. Germline loops: CDR1 SGHTA, CDR2 FQGNSA. This CDR3 has 13 amino acids. The CDR3 DNA reads TGTGCCAGCAGCTCCTTTATGTTAGATACGCAGTATTTT. Translating gives CASSSFMLDTQYF.

The V call is TRBV7-3, the J call TRBJ2-1; the D gene is possibly TRBD2 (7 bases). Germline-derived CDR1 and CDR2 are SGHTA and FQGTGA. The CDR3 contains 14 residues. Trimming took off 5 bases at V and 6 bases at J, with 14 bases between the two ends. This CDR3 is CASSVGGPSNEQFF. The DNA for the CDR3 is TGTGCCAGCAGCGTGGGGGGGCCCTCCAATGAGCAGTTCTTC.

This clone has just a few counts. Here the CDR3 DNA reads TGTGCCAGCAGCAAAGGGGCGCAGCCCAATGAGCAGTTCTTC. It is translated as CASSKGAQPNEQFF. This chain links TRBV7-8 with TRBJ2-1, with D possibly matching TRBD1 (5 bases). The V end lost 5 bases, the J end lost 6 bases, and 14 bases lay between the germline ends. CDR1 is SGHVS, CDR2 FQNEAQ, per germline. The CDR3 consists of 14 residues.

This rearrangement joins TRBV7-8 to TRBJ2-1; TRBD1 matches at 7 bases. V lost 1 base to trimming and J lost 8 bases; unmatched junction nucleotides: 2. Germline CDR1 reads SGHVS; CDR2 reads FQNEAQ. The CDR3 length is 13 residues. The chain's CDR3 is CASSLGGGDEQFF. CDR3 sequence (DNA): TGTGCCAGCAGCTTAGGAGGGGGCGATGAGCAGTTCTTC.

The count of this clone is one. CDR3 DNA sequence: TGCGCCAGCAGTTCAGGGGGCGGCTCCTACGAGCAGTACTTC. Protein product: CASSSGGGSYEQYF. The rearrangement uses TRBV5-1 and TRBJ2-7, with 8 positions matching TRBD1. V was clipped by 5 bases and J by 0 bases; unmatched bases: 4. This CDR3 contains 14 residues. The V gene's germline CDR1 is SGHRS and CDR2 YFSETQ.

V usage is TRBV5-4 and J usage is TRBJ2-2; TRBD1 matches at 9 bases. Germline CDR1 and CDR2: SGHNT and YYREEE (reference sequence). V lost 5 bases and J lost 4; bases outside the gene matches: 6. This CDR3 contains 15 residues. The CDR3 is CASSPGTGSTGELFF. For the CDR3, the DNA is TGTGCCAGCAGTCCCGGGACAGGGAGCACCGGGGAGCTGTTTTTT.

The chain links TRBV6-1 to TRBJ2-3; D perhaps matches TRBD2 (6 bases). Per germline, CDR1 MNHNS and CDR2 SASEGT. CDR3 length equals 14 residues. Trimming stripped 1 base from V and 6 bases from J, with 11 bases between. The CDR3: CASSEGGARDTQYF. CDR3 nucleotide sequence: TGTGCCAGCAGTGAAGGCGGGGCCCGGGATACGCAGTATTTT.

The DNA of the CDR3 is TGTGCCAGTAGAGCATCGACTGACGAAGCTTTCTTT. Protein product: CASRASTDEAFF. The J gene is TRBJ1-1, the V gene TRBV19; D is ambiguous. The CDR3 is made up of 12 amino acids. Germline loops: CDR1 LNHDA, CDR2 SQIVND (reference sequence). V was cut by 6 bases and J by 8 bases, with 13 bases left in between.

This chain joins TRBV18 and TRBJ2-7, with 10 bases fitting TRBD2. Trimming removed 3 bases from V and 0 bases from J; junction bases left unmatched: 5. This CDR3 is built from 16 residues. Germline V gives CDR1 KGHSH, CDR2 LQKENI. The CDR3 reads CASSPPSGGSSYEQYF. The CDR3 DNA reads TGTGCCAGCTCACCCCCTAGCGGGGGTAGCTCCTACGAGCAGTACTTC.

V is TRBV7-2 and J is TRBJ1-5; unclear D gene. V dropped 6 bases and J dropped 7 bases, with 16 bases sitting between them. Per the germline V gene, CDR1 is SGHTA and CDR2 is FQGNSA. There are 14 residues in the CDR3. The CDR3 region has the DNA TGTGCCAGCAGTTCCGGGTCGGGTAGCCAGCCCCAGCATTTT. It specifies CASSSGSGSQPQHF.

The chain employs TRBV28 and TRBJ1-1; no clear D. The germline V gene has CDR1 MDHEN and CDR2 SYDVKM. The CDR3 covers 15 residues. Trimming took 7 bases from V and 1 from J, leaving 16 bases between them. CDR3 region: CASNIVRPRNTEAFF. Written as DNA, the CDR3 is TGTGCCAGCAACATAGTGAGGCCCCGGAACACTGAAGCTTTCTTT. Complete variable domain (other parts from reference TRBV28 and TRBJ1-1): DVKVTQSSRYLVKRTGEKVFLECVQDMDHENMFWYRQDPGLGLRLIYFSYDVKMKEKGDIPEGYSVSREKKERFSLILESASTNQTSMYLCASNIVRPRNTEAFFGQGTRLTVV.

CDR3 amino acids: CASSEDVRGASGYTF. The DNA for the CDR3 is TGCGCCAGCAGCGAGGATGTCAGGGGGGCCTCAGGCTACACCTTC. The rearrangement links TRBV5-1 to TRBJ1-2; 7 bases line up with TRBD1. CDR1 is SGHRS, CDR2 YFSETQ, per germline. V shed 4 bases, J shed 8 bases, and the junction held 14 bases outside the gene matches. There are 15 residues in the CDR3.

This chain uses TRBV6-5 with TRBJ2-5, with unresolved D. Germline assignment: CDR1 MNHEY and CDR2 SVGAGI. The V end was cut by 7 bases, the J end by 3 bases, with 3 bases between. The CDR3 covers 10 residues. CDR3 residues: CASTEETQYF. The CDR3 nucleotides read TGTGCCAGCACAGAAGAGACCCAGTACTTC.

This chain uses TRBV5-1 with TRBJ2-5; D might be TRBD2 (5 bases). The CDR3 has 14 amino acids. V was clipped by 0 bases and J by 2 bases, with 8 bases between them. Germline V CDR1 and CDR2: SGHRS, YFSETQ. The CDR3 nucleotides are TGCGCCAGCAGCTTGGTCGGCGGGCAAGAGACCCAGTACTTC. Its translation: CASSLVGGQETQYF.

The chain carries TRBV5-1 and TRBJ1-3; 9 bases fit TRBD1. J was trimmed by 0 bases and V by 3 bases; bases with no gene match: 7. Germline V lookup: CDR1 SGHRS, CDR2 YFSETQ. There are 17 residues in the CDR3. In DNA form, the CDR3 reads TGCGCCAGCAGCTCGGACAGGGGCTTAAGCTCTGGAAACACCATATATTTT. Its protein is CASSSDRGLSSGNTIYF.

The chain links TRBV19 to TRBJ1-1; tentatively, D is TRBD1 (6 bases). V was shortened by 9 bases and J by 0 bases, with 14 bases between the two germline ends. The CDR3 sequence is 14 residues long. Germline CDR1 and CDR2: LNHDA and SQIVND (reference sequence). The CDR3 sequence is CASTGQLMNTEAFF. CDR3 sequence (DNA): TGTGCCAGCACAGGGCAATTAATGAACACTGAAGCTTTCTTT.

This chain links TRBV7-9 with TRBJ1-3; D call uncertain. CDR1 is SEHNR and CDR2 is FQNEAQ in the germline V gene (reference sequence). Trimming took 7 bases from V and 4 from J, leaving 8 bases between them. There are 12 residues in the CDR3. The CDR3 sequence: CASTPVGNTIYF. Here the CDR3 DNA reads TGTGCCAGCACCCCCGTCGGAAACACCATATATTTT.

As DNA, the CDR3 is TGTGCCACCCTTGATGGGGGGTGGACTGAAGCTTTCTTT. This translates into CATLDGGWTEAFF. This chain links TRBV6-5 with TRBJ1-1; weak D call: TRBD1 (5 bases). The CDR3 consists of 13 residues. Germline-derived CDR1 and CDR2 are MNHEY and SVGAGI. The V end lost 10 bases, the J end lost 5 bases, and 17 bases lay between the germline ends.